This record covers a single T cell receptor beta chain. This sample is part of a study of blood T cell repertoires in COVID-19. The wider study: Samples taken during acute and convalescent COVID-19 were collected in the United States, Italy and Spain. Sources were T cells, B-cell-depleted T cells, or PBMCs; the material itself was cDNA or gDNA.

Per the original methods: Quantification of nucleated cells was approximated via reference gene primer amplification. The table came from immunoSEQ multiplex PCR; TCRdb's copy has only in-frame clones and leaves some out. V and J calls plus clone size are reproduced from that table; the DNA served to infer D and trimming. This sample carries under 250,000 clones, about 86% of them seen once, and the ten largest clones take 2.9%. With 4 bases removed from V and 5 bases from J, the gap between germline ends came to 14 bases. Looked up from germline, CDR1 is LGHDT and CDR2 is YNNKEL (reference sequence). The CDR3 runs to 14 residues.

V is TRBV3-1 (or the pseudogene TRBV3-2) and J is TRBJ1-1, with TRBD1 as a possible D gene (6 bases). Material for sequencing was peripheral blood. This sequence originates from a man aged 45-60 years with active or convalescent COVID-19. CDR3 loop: CASSLTGRGTEAFF. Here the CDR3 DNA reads TGTGCCAGCAGCCTAACAGGAAGGGGGACTGAAGCTTTCTTT.